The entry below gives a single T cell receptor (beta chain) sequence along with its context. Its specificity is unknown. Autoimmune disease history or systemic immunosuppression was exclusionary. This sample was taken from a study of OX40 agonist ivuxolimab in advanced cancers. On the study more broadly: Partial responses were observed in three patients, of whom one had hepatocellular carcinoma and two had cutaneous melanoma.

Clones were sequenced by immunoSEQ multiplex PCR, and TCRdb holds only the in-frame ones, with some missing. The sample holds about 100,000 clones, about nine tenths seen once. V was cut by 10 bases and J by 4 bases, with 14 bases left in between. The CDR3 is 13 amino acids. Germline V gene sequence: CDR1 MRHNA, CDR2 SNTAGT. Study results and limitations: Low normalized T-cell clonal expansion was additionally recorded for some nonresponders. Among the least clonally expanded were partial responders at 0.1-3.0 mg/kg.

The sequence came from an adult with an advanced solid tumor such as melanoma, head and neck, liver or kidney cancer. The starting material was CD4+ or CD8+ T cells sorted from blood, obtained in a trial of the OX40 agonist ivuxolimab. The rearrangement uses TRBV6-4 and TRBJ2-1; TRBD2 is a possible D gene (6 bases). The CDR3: CATPGESYNEQFF. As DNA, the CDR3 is TGTGCCACCCCGGGAGAATCTTACAATGAGCAGTTCTTC.